This T cell receptor beta chain was retrieved from a study of T cells after yellow fever vaccination. TCRdb reprocessed the 5' RACE reads with MiXCR, giving one entry per CDR3 protein. The profile shows about 630,000 distinct CDR3 sequences, roughly an eighth of them singletons. Between the trimmed V and J ends, which lost 2 bases and 7 bases, there was a span of 6 bases. Germline CDR1 and CDR2: GTSNPN and SVGIG (reference sequence). The CDR3 is 11 residues long. V is TRBV30 and J is TRBJ1-5; D is possibly TRBD1 (5 bases). Sequences were derived from PBMCs, sampled on the day of the yellow fever booster vaccination. The TCR comes from a man younger than 45 who received the YFV17D yellow fever vaccine. The CDR3 DNA reads TGTGCCTGGAGTAAGGGGCAGCCCCAGCATTTT. Encoded protein: CAWSKGQPQHF. The whole variable domain, filled in from reference TRBV30 and TRBJ1-5, reads SQTIHQWPATLVQPVGSPLSLECTVEGTSNPNLYWYRQAAGRGLQLLFYSVGIGQISSEVPQNLSASRPQDRQFILSSKKLLLSDSGFYLCAWSKGQPQHFGDGTRLSIL.